This TCR beta chain was obtained from a study of OX40 agonist ivuxolimab in advanced cancers. Sequencing used immunoSEQ multiplex PCR; TCRdb keeps in-frame clones, though not all of them. The sample has roughly 80,000 clones, 75% to 85% seen once. The CDR3 has 13 amino acids. The junction had 4 bases not matched to a gene; V was cut back by 8 bases and J by 3 bases. The V gene's germline CDR1 is SEHNR and CDR2 FQNEAQ (reference sequence). The V call is TRBV7-9, the J call TRBJ2-3; 8 bases fit TRBD2. The specimen comprised CD4+ or CD8+ T cells sorted from blood, sampled in a trial of the OX40 agonist ivuxolimab. The clonotype comes from an adult with an advanced solid tumor such as melanoma, head and neck, liver or kidney cancer. The CDR3 coding sequence is TGTGCCAGCGGGGTAGCGGGGACAGATACGCAGTATTTT. Protein: CASGVAGTDTQYF.